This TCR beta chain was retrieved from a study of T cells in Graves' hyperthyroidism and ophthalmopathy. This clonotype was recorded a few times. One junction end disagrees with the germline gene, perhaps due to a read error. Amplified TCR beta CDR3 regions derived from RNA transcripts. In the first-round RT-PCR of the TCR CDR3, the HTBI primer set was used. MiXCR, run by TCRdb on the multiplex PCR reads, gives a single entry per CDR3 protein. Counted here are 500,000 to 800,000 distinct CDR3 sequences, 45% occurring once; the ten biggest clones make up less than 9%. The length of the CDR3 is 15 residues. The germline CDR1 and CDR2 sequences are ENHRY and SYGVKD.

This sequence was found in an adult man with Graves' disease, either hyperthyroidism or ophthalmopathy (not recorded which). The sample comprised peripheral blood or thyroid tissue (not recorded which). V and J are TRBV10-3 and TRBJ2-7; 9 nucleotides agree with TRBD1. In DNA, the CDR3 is TGTGCCAGCAGTGCCGGGACAGGGATTCGCCACGAGCAGTACTTC. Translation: CASSAGTGIRHEQYF.